The clone carrying this T cell receptor (beta chain) was seen a few times. Its antigen is as yet unknown. The data stem from a study of glioma-infiltrating T cells. Study conclusions and caveats: Tissue-blood divergence was below expectation in non-neoplastic patients, above in gliomas.

Using RNA template, CDR3s of TCR alpha and beta were amplified with iRepertoire arm-PCR. Tissue mRNA or PBMC total RNA, roughly 100-400 ng, went into one-step reverse transcription and amplification. TCRdb re-derived calls from the multiplex PCR reads in MiXCR, one entry per CDR3 protein. The sample has over 120,000 distinct CDR3 sequences; about two fifths are singletons. CDR1 is DFQATT and CDR2 is SNEGSKA in the germline V gene (reference sequence). V was pared by 3 bases and J by 4 bases, with 7 bases of the junction left unmatched. The CDR3 spans 14 residues. This chain uses TRBV20-1 with TRBJ2-3, with 7 nucleotides matching TRBD2. The origin of this receptor is a human donor with low-grade glioma or glioblastoma, undergoing nonglioma brain surgery, or in good health (not recorded which). The specimen sequenced was glioma tissue, nonneoplastic brain tissue, or PBMCs (not recorded which). CDR3 nucleotides: TGCAGTGCTAGTGGTTCACTAGCGTCAGATACGCAGTATTTT. Translation gives CSASGSLASDTQYF.